This T cell receptor (beta chain) was retrieved from a study of blood T cell repertoires in COVID-19. Study as a whole: Collection of acute and convalescent COVID-19 samples took place in the United States, Italy and Spain. From T cells, B-cell-depleted T cells, or PBMCs came the material, which was cDNA or gDNA.

Enrollment of patients from Seattle took place during active infection, with longitudinal follow-up. Authors' methods: Amplifying reference gene primers gave estimates of nucleated cell counts. Produced via immunoSEQ multiplex PCR; TCRdb's table is partial and in-frame only. V and J calls and clone size are copied from that table; D and trimming were computed from the DNA. Found here are some 130,000 clones, roughly 91% of them singletons; the top ten hold roughly 4%. The CDR3 is 16 amino acids. J gave up 3 bases and V 0 bases, and 6 bases lay outside the gene matches. Germline CDR1 and CDR2: LGHDT and YNNKEL (reference sequence).

This sequence joins TRBV3-1 (or the pseudogene TRBV3-2) and TRBJ1-1; 8 bases fit TRBD1. Specimen: peripheral blood. This sequence was found in a man in his sixties with COVID-19, enrolled during active disease. The CDR3 DNA sequence: TGTGCCAGCAGCCAAGATCGGGGCAGGGGGCACACTGAAGCTTTCTTT. It yields the protein CASSQDRGRGHTEAFF.